This is a list of T cell receptor beta chains from one sample in a study of identical twins. TCRdb reprocessed the 5' RACE reads with MiXCR, giving one entry per CDR3 protein. Seen here are 750,000 to 950,000 distinct CDR3 sequences, approximately 13% observed once, and the top ten hold roughly 1.5%. These data were likewise used in another study, on yellow fever vaccine responses in identical twins.

Source material: PBMCs. These receptors were taken from a woman aged 18-30 years in good health. Each CDR3 is given with its conserved first and last residue. The D gene is left open where the match is weak. Rows may omit the clone size; those that give it use once, few, many or a size class.

J: TRBJ2-2
V: TRBV9
size: .
D: TRBD2
CDR3: CASRAGWRGTGELFF
DNA: TGTGCCAGCAGAGCGGGGTGGCGGGGCACCGGGGAGCTGTTTTTT

J: TRBJ1-2
V: TRBV29-1
size: few
D: TRBD1
CDR3: CSSSDRGDGYTF
DNA: TGCAGCAGCTCTGACAGGGGGGATGGCTACACCTTC

J: TRBJ2-1
V: TRBV2
size: .
D: .
CDR3: CASRPGMYSRDEQFF
DNA: TGTGCCAGTCGTCCAGGGATGTATTCCCGGGATGAGCAGTTCTTC

J: TRBJ2-3
V: TRBV14
size: .
D: .
CDR3: CASSHRTPTDTQYF
DNA: TGTGCCAGCAGCCACAGGACCCCCACAGATACGCAGTATTTT

J: TRBJ2-1
V: TRBV11-3
size: .
D: .
CDR3: CASSLDRGPHNEQFF
DNA: TGTGCCAGCAGCTTAGATCGTGGGCCCCACAATGAGCAGTTCTTC

J: TRBJ2-2
V: TRBV15
size: few
D: .
CDR3: CATRRTGNTGELFF
DNA: TGTGCCACCAGGAGAACAGGGAACACCGGGGAGCTGTTTTTT

J: TRBJ2-5
V: TRBV28
size: .
D: .
CDR3: CASSLNGRGRPLGETQYF
DNA: TGTGCCAGCAGTTTAAATGGGAGGGGGCGCCCATTAGGAGAGACCCAGTACTTC

J: TRBJ1-1
V: TRBV4-2
size: many
D: TRBD1
CDR3: CASSQVGTAEAFF
DNA: TGTGCCAGCAGCCAAGTCGGGACAGCCGAAGCTTTCTTT

J: TRBJ1-3
V: TRBV11-2
size: .
D: .
CDR3: CASSLTQVSGNTIYF
DNA: TGTGCCAGCAGCTTAACGCAAGTCTCTGGAAACACCATATATTTT

J: TRBJ2-1
V: TRBV20-1
size: .
D: TRBD1
CDR3: CSAPDRTNEQFF
DNA: TGCAGTGCTCCGGACAGGACGAATGAGCAGTTCTTC

J: TRBJ1-1
V: TRBV6-5
size: .
D: .
CDR3: CASSFRPILNTEAFF
DNA: TGTGCCAGCAGTTTCAGACCGATTTTGAACACTGAAGCTTTCTTT

J: TRBJ1-4
V: TRBV2
size: .
D: .
CDR3: CASQRTPGGREKLFF
DNA: TGTGCCAGCCAAAGGACCCCGGGGGGAAGGGAAAAACTGTTTTTT

J: TRBJ2-1
V: TRBV29-1
size: few
D: TRBD2
CDR3: CSVEGAGAPEPYNEQFF
DNA: TGCAGCGTTGAAGGAGCGGGGGCGCCGGAACCTTACAATGAGCAGTTCTTC

J: TRBJ2-7
V: TRBV12-3/TRBV12-4
size: few
D: TRBD2
CDR3: CASSPGLAGTLSYEQYF
DNA: TGTGCCAGCAGTCCGGGACTAGCGGGGACCCTCTCCTACGAGCAGTACTTC

J: TRBJ2-7
V: TRBV3-1
size: many
D: TRBD2
CDR3: CASSQVPTSGRARKQYF
DNA: TGTGCCAGCAGCCAAGTACCTACTAGCGGGAGGGCCCGTAAGCAGTACTTC

J: TRBJ2-1
V: TRBV7-3
size: .
D: TRBD1
CDR3: CASSQRQGINNEQFF
DNA: TGTGCCAGCAGCCAGAGACAGGGGATAAACAATGAGCAGTTCTTC

J: TRBJ2-1
V: TRBV20-1
size: many
D: TRBD2
CDR3: CSATGTRASREQFF
DNA: TGCAGCGCAACCGGGACTAGGGCCTCCAGGGAGCAGTTCTTC

J: TRBJ2-6
V: TRBV20-1
size: .
D: TRBD1
CDR3: CSAREGTAGPGANVLTF
DNA: TGCAGTGCTAGAGAAGGGACAGCAGGCCCTGGGGCCAACGTCCTGACTTTC

J: TRBJ2-1
V: TRBV29-1
size: few
D: .
CDR3: CSAARETDYNEQFF
DNA: TGCAGCGCGGCCAGGGAGACAGACTACAATGAGCAGTTCTTC

J: TRBJ2-7
V: TRBV28
size: many
D: TRBD2
CDR3: CASSLSLAGTYEQYF
DNA: TGTGCCAGCAGTTTAAGCCTAGCGGGGACCTACGAGCAGTACTTC

J: TRBJ1-5
V: TRBV7-8
size: .
D: TRBD1
CDR3: CASSSRDREQPQHF
DNA: TGTGCCAGCAGCTCCCGGGACAGGGAACAGCCCCAGCATTTT

J: TRBJ2-2
V: TRBV5-1
size: .
D: TRBD2
CDR3: CASSWGPGGGNTGELFF
DNA: TGCGCCAGCAGCTGGGGCCCTGGCGGGGGGAACACCGGGGAGCTGTTTTTT

J: TRBJ2-5
V: TRBV2
size: .
D: .
CDR3: CASSEGTEGETQYF
DNA: TGTGCCAGCAGTGAAGGGACAGAGGGCGAGACCCAGTACTTC

J: TRBJ2-3
V: TRBV5-1
size: .
D: TRBD2
CDR3: CASSPRLAGVSTDTQYF
DNA: TGCGCCAGCAGCCCCAGACTAGCGGGAGTGAGTACAGATACGCAGTATTTT

J: TRBJ1-5
V: TRBV3-1
size: few
D: .
CDR3: CASSQGGGNWPQHF
DNA: TGTGCCAGCAGCCAAGGGGGGGGTAACTGGCCCCAGCATTTT

J: TRBJ2-5
V: TRBV6-2/TRBV6-3
size: .
D: .
CDR3: CASSYSLAETQYF
DNA: TGTGCCAGCAGTTACTCCTTAGCGGAGACCCAGTACTTC

J: TRBJ2-1
V: TRBV3-1
size: few
D: TRBD2
CDR3: CASGTTLGTDEQFF
DNA: TGTGCCAGCGGGACTACACTAGGAACCGATGAGCAGTTCTTC

J: TRBJ2-1
V: TRBV29-1
size: .
D: TRBD2
CDR3: CSVEGATSGSSYNEQFF
DNA: TGCAGCGTTGAGGGGGCGACTAGCGGGAGCTCCTACAATGAGCAGTTCTTC

J: TRBJ1-5
V: TRBV28
size: .
D: .
CDR3: CASRTKQESNQPQHF
DNA: TGTGCCAGCAGAACCAAACAGGAGAGCAATCAGCCCCAGCATTTT

J: TRBJ2-2
V: TRBV20-1
size: .
D: TRBD1
CDR3: CSAQTRDRGSGELFF
DNA: TGCAGTGCACAAACCCGGGACAGGGGATCAGGGGAGCTGTTTTTT

J: TRBJ2-4
V: TRBV9
size: few
D: TRBD2
CDR3: CASSVGTGGLNIQYF
DNA: TGTGCCAGCAGCGTAGGGACGGGAGGACTTAACATTCAGTACTTC

J: TRBJ2-4
V: TRBV6-2/TRBV6-3
size: few
D: TRBD1
CDR3: CASSRRQGQIIAKNIQYF
DNA: TGTGCCAGCAGTCGAAGACAGGGCCAGATTATAGCCAAAAACATTCAGTACTTC

J: TRBJ1-1
V: TRBV12-3/TRBV12-4
size: few
D: .
CDR3: CASSFPGPLNTEAFF
DNA: TGTGCCAGCAGTTTCCCAGGGCCCCTGAACACTGAAGCTTTCTTT

J: TRBJ2-3
V: TRBV3-1
size: .
D: TRBD2
CDR3: CACSTSSGGTDTQYF
DNA: TGTGCCTGCAGCACCTCTAGCGGGGGCACAGATACGCAGTATTTT

J: TRBJ2-2
V: TRBV11-1
size: many
D: .
CDR3: CASSLESRFLANTGELFF
DNA: TGTGCCAGCAGCTTAGAGAGTCGGTTTCTCGCGAACACCGGGGAGCTGTTTTTT

J: TRBJ2-2
V: TRBV5-1
size: many
D: .
CDR3: CASSLGNVDTGELFF
DNA: TGCGCCAGCAGCCTAGGGAATGTGGACACCGGGGAGCTGTTTTTT

J: TRBJ2-6
V: TRBV18
size: .
D: .
CDR3: CASSSMNSGANVLTF
DNA: TGTGCCAGCTCGTCCATGAACTCTGGGGCCAACGTCCTGACTTTC

J: TRBJ1-2
V: TRBV5-1
size: .
D: .
CDR3: CASSLAGSGGYTF
DNA: TGCGCCAGCAGCTTGGCCGGTTCGGGCGGCTACACCTTC

J: TRBJ1-5
V: TRBV29-1
size: .
D: .
CDR3: CSVEIGNQPQHF
DNA: TGCAGCGTTGAAATCGGCAATCAGCCCCAGCATTTT

J: TRBJ2-1
V: TRBV10-3
size: few
D: TRBD2
CDR3: CAINRGGDSYNEQFF
DNA: TGTGCCATCAATCGGGGGGGCGACTCCTACAATGAGCAGTTCTTC

J: TRBJ2-1
V: TRBV12-3/TRBV12-4
size: few
D: TRBD2
CDR3: CASSLIAGEINEQFF
DNA: TGTGCCAGCAGTTTGATAGCGGGAGAGATAAATGAGCAGTTCTTC

J: TRBJ2-3
V: TRBV4-1
size: many
D: .
CDR3: CASSQALKSTDTQYF
DNA: TGCGCCAGCAGCCAAGCGTTAAAGAGCACAGATACGCAGTATTTT

J: TRBJ2-1
V: TRBV28
size: .
D: .
CDR3: CATLGPYNEQFF
DNA: TGTGCCACCCTGGGCCCCTACAATGAGCAGTTCTTC

J: TRBJ2-3
V: TRBV7-2
size: few
D: TRBD1
CDR3: CASSTRPGTGLDTQYF
DNA: TGTGCCAGCAGCACCAGACCCGGGACAGGGTTGGATACGCAGTATTTT

J: TRBJ2-1
V: TRBV20-1
size: .
D: TRBD2
CDR3: CSAGGITSGAHQFF
DNA: TGCAGTGCTGGAGGGATCACTAGCGGGGCCCATCAGTTCTTC

J: TRBJ2-1
V: TRBV27
size: .
D: TRBD2
CDR3: CASSRWTSGNLSPRRNEQFF
DNA: TGTGCCAGCAGTCGATGGACTAGCGGGAACCTTTCACCACGTCGCAATGAGCAGTTCTTC

J: TRBJ1-1
V: TRBV4-2
size: many
D: .
CDR3: CASSQDGRGGRTEAFF
DNA: TGTGCCAGCAGCCAAGATGGGAGGGGAGGAAGGACTGAAGCTTTCTTT

J: TRBJ2-7
V: TRBV12-3/TRBV12-4
size: few
D: TRBD2
CDR3: CASSPTLSGREDEQYF
DNA: TGTGCCAGCAGTCCCACCCTTAGCGGGAGGGAGGACGAGCAGTACTTC

J: TRBJ2-1
V: TRBV6-4
size: few
D: TRBD2
CDR3: CASSVGLAGSYNEQFF
DNA: TGTGCCAGCAGTGTGGGACTAGCGGGTTCCTACAATGAGCAGTTCTTC

J: TRBJ2-7
V: TRBV12-5
size: once
D: .
CDR3: CASGLPNRVGLPYEQYF
DNA: TGTGCTAGTGGTTTGCCGAACCGGGTAGGCTTGCCCTACGAGCAGTACTTC

J: TRBJ2-4
V: TRBV13
size: .
D: .
CDR3: CASSLGQTGNIQYF
DNA: TGTGCCAGCAGCTTAGGGCAAACGGGGAACATTCAGTACTTC

J: TRBJ2-2
V: TRBV7-6
size: few
D: TRBD2
CDR3: CASSLVSSGGPNTGELFF
DNA: TGTGCCAGCAGCTTAGTGTCTAGCGGGGGTCCGAACACCGGGGAGCTGTTTTTT